This T cell receptor (beta chain) was documented in a study of cytomegalovirus exposure and HLA in healthy donors. General study findings and limits: Three chains linked to CMV were shown in vitro to be specific for CMV antigens. An analysis done earlier found most TCR beta V segments productive about 90% or about 30% of the time.

In the case of this clone: The antigen is not known.

Primers included in the PCR were 60 Vbeta and 13 Jbeta primers. Profiled with immunoSEQ multiplex PCR; TCRdb holds only in-frame clones, not every one. The table records around 70,000 clones, more than 70% of them present only once. V was cut by 2 bases and J by 4 bases, with 14 bases left in between. CDR1 is SGHTA and CDR2 is FQGNSA in the germline V gene. The CDR3 totals 15 residues. The TCR originated in a woman in her thirties or forties in good health and CMV-seropositive. The sample consisted of PBMCs. The V and J genes are TRBV7-2 and TRBJ1-2, with a tentative D call TRBD1 (6 bases). CDR3 protein: CASSLTWTEPYGYTF. The CDR3 DNA reads as TGTGCCAGCAGCTTAACTTGGACAGAGCCCTATGGCTACACCTTC.